Following are 9 T cell receptor beta chains from one sample sequenced in a study of blood T cell repertoires in COVID-19. Using immunoSEQ multiplex PCR, the repertoire was profiled, and TCRdb retains in-frame clones only, with some absent. The sample shows over 200,000 clones, around 90% of them seen only once. The sample consisted of peripheral blood. Source of these receptors: a man aged 25-45 years with acute or convalescent COVID-19.

This sequence joins TRBV10-2 and TRBJ1-1, with D possibly TRBD1 on 5 matching bases. The CDR3 sequence is 16 residues long. Germline values: CDR1 WSHSY, CDR2 SAAADI. The ends were cut back, 7 bases at V and 1 base at J, with 19 bases in the middle. The CDR3 bases are TGCGCCAGCATAGCCATCGGCCGCAGGGCGAACACTGAAGCTTTCTTT. Translating it yields CASIAIGRRANTEAFF.

The rearrangement uses TRBV5-5 and TRBJ2-3; 9 nucleotides agree with TRBD2. The length of the CDR3 is 16 residues. Per the germline V gene, CDR1 is SGHKS and CDR2 is YYEKEE (reference sequence). V lost 6 bases to trimming and J lost 3 bases; unmatched junction nucleotides: 11. Written as DNA, the CDR3 is TGTGCCAGCACGACGTTAGCGGGAGTGTGGACAGATACGCAGTATTTT. It codes for CASTTLAGVWTDTQYF.

V and J are TRBV4-2 and TRBJ1-5, with 7 bases identical to TRBD1. The CDR3 is made up of 18 amino acids. Trimming removed 3 bases from V and 6 bases from J; junction bases left unmatched: 17. Germline values: CDR1 LGHNA, CDR2 YNFKEQ. CDR3 sequence: CASSHPAGGTDQVQPQHF. The DNA for the CDR3 is TGTGCCAGCAGCCATCCGGCGGGGGGGACAGATCAGGTTCAGCCCCAGCATTTT.

This clone was seen only once. V is TRBV4-1 and J is TRBJ2-7; a weak D match, TRBD2 (5 bases). V lost 5 bases and J lost 1, with 21 bases in between. The CDR3 length is 17 residues. Germline loops: CDR1 MGHRA, CDR2 YSYEKL. CDR3 bases: TGCGCCAGCAGCTTCCCGAGGCAGGTAGCGCGATCCTACGAGCAGTACTTC. Its translation is CASSFPRQVARSYEQYF.

The rearrangement joins TRBV5-1 to TRBJ1-1; 7 bases agree with TRBD1. Unmatched junction bases numbered 3, after V lost 4 bases and J lost 0 bases. This CDR3 contains 14 residues. Germline CDR1 is SGHRS and CDR2 is YFSETQ. For the CDR3, the DNA is TGCGCCAGCAGCAGACAGGGATTGAACACTGAAGCTTTCTTT. Protein product: CASSRQGLNTEAFF. The entire variable domain, with the rest obtained from reference TRBV5-1 and TRBJ1-1, is as follows: KAGVTQTPRYLIKTRGQQVTLSCSPISGHRSVSWYQQTPGQGLQFLFEYFSETQRNKGNFPGRFSGRQFSNSRSEMNVSTLELGDSALYLCASSRQGLNTEAFFGQGTRLTVV.

The rearrangement uses TRBV11-3 and TRBJ2-1, with 13 nucleotides matching TRBD2. Per the germline V gene, CDR1 is SGHNT and CDR2 is YENEEA. The CDR3 has 19 residues. The ends lost 1 base at V and 0 bases at J; junction bases unmatched: 6. The CDR3: CASSLGTSGSNPSYNEQFF. CDR3 nucleotides: TGTGCCAGCAGCTTAGGGACTAGCGGGAGTAACCCCTCCTACAATGAGCAGTTCTTC.

The J gene is TRBJ2-1, the V gene TRBV5-1; D unclear. Trimming removed 1 base from V and 10 bases from J, with 6 bases in between. The CDR3 loop spans 11 amino acids. Germline V gene data show CDR1 as SGHRS and CDR2 as YFSETQ. The CDR3 DNA reads as TGCGCCAGCAGCTTGTACTACGAGCAGTTCTTC. This encodes CASSLYYEQFF.

This clone was detected only a few times. The genes are TRBV5-4 and TRBJ2-2, with TRBD2 matching 12 bases. CDR1 SGHNT and CDR2 YYREEE come from the germline V gene (reference sequence). V shed 5 bases, J shed 1 base, and the junction held 9 bases outside the gene matches. The length of the CDR3 is 18 residues. The CDR3 coding sequence is TGTGCCAGCAGTAAGGGAACTAGCGGGAGGAGGAACACCGGGGAGCTGTTTTTT. This translates into CASSKGTSGRRNTGELFF.

The CDR3 sequence: CASSVDRGGYGYTF. The CDR3 coding sequence is TGTGCCAGCAGCGTCGACAGGGGCGGCTATGGCTACACCTTC. This chain joins TRBV5-8 and TRBJ1-2; 8 bases agree with TRBD1. Looked up from germline, CDR1 is SGHTS and CDR2 is YDEGEE. The V and J ends lost 4 bases and 4 bases, in that order; junction bases with no gene match: 6. The CDR3 is 14 amino acids.